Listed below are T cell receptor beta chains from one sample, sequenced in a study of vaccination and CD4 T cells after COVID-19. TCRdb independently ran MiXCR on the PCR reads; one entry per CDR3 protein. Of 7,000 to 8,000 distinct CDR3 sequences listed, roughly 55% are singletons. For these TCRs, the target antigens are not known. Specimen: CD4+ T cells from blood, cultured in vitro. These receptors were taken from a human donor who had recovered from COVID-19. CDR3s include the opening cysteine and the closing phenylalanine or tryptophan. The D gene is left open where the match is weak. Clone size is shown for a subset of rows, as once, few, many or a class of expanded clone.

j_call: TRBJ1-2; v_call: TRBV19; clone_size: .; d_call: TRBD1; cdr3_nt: TGTGCCAGTAGTATAGAAACGACAGGGTATGGCTACACCTTC; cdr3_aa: CASSIETTGYGYTF
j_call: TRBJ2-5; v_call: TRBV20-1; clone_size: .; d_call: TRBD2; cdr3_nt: TGCAGTGCACTGGGACTAGCGGGGGAAGGGACCCAGTACTTC; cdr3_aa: CSALGLAGEGTQYF
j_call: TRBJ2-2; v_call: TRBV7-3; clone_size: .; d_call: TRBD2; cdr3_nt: TGTGCCAGCAGCTTATTTAGCGGGAGGGGAACCGGGGAGCTGTTTTTT; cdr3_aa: CASSLFSGRGTGELFF
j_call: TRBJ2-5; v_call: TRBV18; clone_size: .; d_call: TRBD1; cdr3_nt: TGTGCCAGCTCACCTCCACGGACAGGACAAGAGACCCAGTACTTC; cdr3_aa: CASSPPRTGQETQYF
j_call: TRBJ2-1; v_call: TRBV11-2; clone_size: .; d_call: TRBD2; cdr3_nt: TGTGCCAGCAGCTTAGCAATTAGCGGGATCCATGAGCAGTTCTTC; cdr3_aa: CASSLAISGIHEQFF
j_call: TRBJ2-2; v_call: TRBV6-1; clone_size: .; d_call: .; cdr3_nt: TGTGCCAGCAGCGGTAGGGCCGGGGAGCTGTTTTTT; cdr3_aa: CASSGRAGELFF
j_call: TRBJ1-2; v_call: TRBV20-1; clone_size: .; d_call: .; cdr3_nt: TGCAGTGCTAGACAGGGAAAGGACTATGGCTACACCTTC; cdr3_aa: CSARQGKDYGYTF
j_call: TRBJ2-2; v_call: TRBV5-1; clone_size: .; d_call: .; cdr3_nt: TGCGCCAGCAGCTTAGACCTCGGCACCGGGGAGCTGTTTTTT; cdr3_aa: CASSLDLGTGELFF
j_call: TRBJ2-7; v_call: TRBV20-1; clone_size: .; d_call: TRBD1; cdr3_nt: TGCAGTGCTAGAGGGACAGGGGCACACGAGCAGTACTTC; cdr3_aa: CSARGTGAHEQYF
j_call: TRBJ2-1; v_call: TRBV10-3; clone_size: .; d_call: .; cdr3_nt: TGTGCCATCAGTGAGGGGCTAGCCGACCCCAATGAGCAGTTCTTC; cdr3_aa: CAISEGLADPNEQFF
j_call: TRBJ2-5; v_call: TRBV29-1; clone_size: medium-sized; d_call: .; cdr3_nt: TGCAGCGCCTCTGGGACAATCCAAGAGACCCAGTACTTC; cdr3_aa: CSASGTIQETQYF
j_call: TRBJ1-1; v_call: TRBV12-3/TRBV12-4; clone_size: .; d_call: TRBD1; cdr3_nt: TGTGCCAGCAGTTTAAAGGGGGCTGGCACTGAAGCTTTCTTT; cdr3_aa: CASSLKGAGTEAFF
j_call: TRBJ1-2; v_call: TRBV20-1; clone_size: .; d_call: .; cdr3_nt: TGCAGTGCTCGGGATGGCTACACCTTC; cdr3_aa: CSARDGYTF
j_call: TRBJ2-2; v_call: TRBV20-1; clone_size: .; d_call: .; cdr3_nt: TGCAGTGCTACCGAGGGGGGGGGGAACACCGGGGAGCTGTTTTTT; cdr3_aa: CSATEGGGNTGELFF
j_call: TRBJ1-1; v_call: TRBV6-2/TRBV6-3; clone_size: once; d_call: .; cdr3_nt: TGTGCCAGCAGTTACCCCAGAGAGACTGAAGCTTTCTTT; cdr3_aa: CASSYPRETEAFF
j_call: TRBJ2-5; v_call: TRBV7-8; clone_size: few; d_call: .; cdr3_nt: TGTGCCAGCACCGGGGGTGAAGGGTTGACCCAGTACTTC; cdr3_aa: CASTGGEGLTQYF
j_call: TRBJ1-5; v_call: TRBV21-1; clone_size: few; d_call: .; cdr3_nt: TGTGCCAGCAGTTTTTGGCGGCAGGGGGAATGCCAGCCCCAGCATTTT; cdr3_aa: CASSFWRQGECQPQHF
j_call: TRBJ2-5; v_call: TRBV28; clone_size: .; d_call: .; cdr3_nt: TGTGCCAGCAACACATATTTGGGAGAGACCCAGTACTTC; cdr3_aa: CASNTYLGETQYF
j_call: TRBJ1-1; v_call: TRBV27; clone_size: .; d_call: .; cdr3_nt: TGTGCCAGCAGTTTACCCGGGATGAACACTGAAGCTTTCTTT; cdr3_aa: CASSLPGMNTEAFF
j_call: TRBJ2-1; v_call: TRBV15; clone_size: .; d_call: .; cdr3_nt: TGTGCCACCAGCAGAGTGAAAGGCGGGGCCCCGGGGAATGAGCAGTTCTTC; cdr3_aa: CATSRVKGGAPGNEQFF
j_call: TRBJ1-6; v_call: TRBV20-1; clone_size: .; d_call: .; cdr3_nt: TGCAGTGCTATCAACAGGGTGGGGGATAATTCACCCCTCCACTTT; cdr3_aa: CSAINRVGDNSPLHF
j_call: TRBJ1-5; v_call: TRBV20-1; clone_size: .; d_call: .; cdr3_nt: TGCAGTGCTAGTTGGGGCCAGGGGAGCAATCAGCCCCAGCATTTT; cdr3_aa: CSASWGQGSNQPQHF
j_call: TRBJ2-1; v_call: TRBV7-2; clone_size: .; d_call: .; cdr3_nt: TGTGCCAGCAGCTTAGCGGGGACGAGCAATGAGCAGTTCTTC; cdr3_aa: CASSLAGTSNEQFF
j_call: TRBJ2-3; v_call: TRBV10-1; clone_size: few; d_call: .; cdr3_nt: TGCGCCACTGGGCGAGATACGCAGTATTTT; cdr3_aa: CATGRDTQYF
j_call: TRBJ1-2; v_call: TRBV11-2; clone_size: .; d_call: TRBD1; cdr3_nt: TGTGCCAGCAGCCCAGACAGGGATTCGTACTATGGCTACACCTTC; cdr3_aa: CASSPDRDSYYGYTF
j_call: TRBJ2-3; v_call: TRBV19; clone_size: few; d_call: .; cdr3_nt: TGTGCCAGTATAGGGGGGACAGAGACCACAGATACGCAGTATTTT; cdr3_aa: CASIGGTETTDTQYF
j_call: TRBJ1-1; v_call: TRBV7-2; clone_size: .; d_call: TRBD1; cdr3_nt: TGTGCCAGCAGCTTAAGGGCAGGGGGAGGGCCTGAAGCTTTCTTT; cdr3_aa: CASSLRAGGGPEAFF
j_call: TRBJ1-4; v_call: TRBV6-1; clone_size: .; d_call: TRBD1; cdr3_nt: TGTGCCAGCAGTGAAGTTGGACAGGGTAATGAAAAACTGTTTTTT; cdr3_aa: CASSEVGQGNEKLFF
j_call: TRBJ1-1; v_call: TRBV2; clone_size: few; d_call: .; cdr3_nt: TGTGCCAGCAGATCTAGCAGGGTGGACACTGAAGCTTTCTTT; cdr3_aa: CASRSSRVDTEAFF
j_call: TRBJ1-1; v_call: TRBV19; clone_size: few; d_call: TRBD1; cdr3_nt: TGTGCCAGTTCCACCCTTAATTACAGGGGCACTGAAGCTTTCTTT; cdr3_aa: CASSTLNYRGTEAFF
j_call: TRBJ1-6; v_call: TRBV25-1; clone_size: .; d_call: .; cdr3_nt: TGTGCCAGCAGTGAGGGGTCCCGTTCACCCCTCCACTTT; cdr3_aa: CASSEGSRSPLHF
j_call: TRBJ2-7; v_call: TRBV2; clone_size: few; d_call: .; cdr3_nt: TGTGCCAGCAGTGAAAAGGGATTGACCTACGAGCAGTACTTC; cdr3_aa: CASSEKGLTYEQYF
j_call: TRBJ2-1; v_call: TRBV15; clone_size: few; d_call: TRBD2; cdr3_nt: TGTGCCACCAGCAGGGCGACTAGCGGGAGACGGAATGAGCAGTTCTTC; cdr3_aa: CATSRATSGRRNEQFF
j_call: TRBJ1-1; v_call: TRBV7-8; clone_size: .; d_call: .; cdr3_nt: TGTGCCAGCAGCTTAGCCAAGATTGGGGTGGGGCACATGAACACTGAAGCTTTCTTT; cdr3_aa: CASSLAKIGVGHMNTEAFF
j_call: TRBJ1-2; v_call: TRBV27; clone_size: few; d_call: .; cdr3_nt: TGTGCCAGCAATTTCGGGGGCGGGGAGGGCTACACCTTC; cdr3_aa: CASNFGGGEGYTF
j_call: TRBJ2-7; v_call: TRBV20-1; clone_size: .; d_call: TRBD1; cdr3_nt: TGCAGTGCGCCGAAGGGGGCACCGACCACCTACGAGCAGTACTTC; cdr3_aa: CSAPKGAPTTYEQYF
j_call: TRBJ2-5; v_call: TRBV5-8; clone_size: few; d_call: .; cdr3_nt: TGTGCCAGCCCAACGGGTTTTAAAGGGGAGACCCAGTACTTC; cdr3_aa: CASPTGFKGETQYF
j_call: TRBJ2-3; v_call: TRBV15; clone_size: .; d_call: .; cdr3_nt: TGTGCCACCAGCAGAGACCGCAGTGGGAACACAGATACGCAGTATTTT; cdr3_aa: CATSRDRSGNTDTQYF
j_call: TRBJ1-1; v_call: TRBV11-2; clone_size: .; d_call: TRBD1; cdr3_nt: TGTGCCAGCAGCTTAGAGACAGGGGGTCTGACTGAAGCTTTCTTT; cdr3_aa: CASSLETGGLTEAFF
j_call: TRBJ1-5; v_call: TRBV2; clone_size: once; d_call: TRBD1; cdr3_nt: TGTGCCAGCAACGCTGGACAGGGATATCAGCCCCAGCATTTT; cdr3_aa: CASNAGQGYQPQHF
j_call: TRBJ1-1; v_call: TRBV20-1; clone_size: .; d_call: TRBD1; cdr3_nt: TGCAGTGCTTTGACAGGGGTCACTGAAGCTTTCTTT; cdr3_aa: CSALTGVTEAFF
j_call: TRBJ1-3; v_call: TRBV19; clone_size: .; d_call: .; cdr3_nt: TGTGCCAGTACCTGGACAGACAATAAGGGAAACACCATATATTTT; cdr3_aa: CASTWTDNKGNTIYF
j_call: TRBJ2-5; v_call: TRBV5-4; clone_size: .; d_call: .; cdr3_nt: TGTGCCAGCAGCTTGGGGGGCGCCCAAGAGACCCAGTACTTC; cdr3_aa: CASSLGGAQETQYF
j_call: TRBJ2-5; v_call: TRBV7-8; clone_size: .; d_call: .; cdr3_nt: TGTGCCAGCAGCTTAAGCAGACAAGAGACCCAGTACTTC; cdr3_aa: CASSLSRQETQYF
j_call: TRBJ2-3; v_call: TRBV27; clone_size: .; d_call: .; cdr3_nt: TGTGCCAGCAGTTTCGGGGTCGGCACAGATACGCAGTATTTT; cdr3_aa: CASSFGVGTDTQYF
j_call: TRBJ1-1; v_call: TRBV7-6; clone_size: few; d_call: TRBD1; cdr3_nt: TGTGCCAGCAGCTCCAGACAGGGAGGTGGGAACACTGAAGCTTTCTTT; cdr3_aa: CASSSRQGGGNTEAFF
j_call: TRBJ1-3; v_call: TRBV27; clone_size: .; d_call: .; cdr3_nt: TGTGCCAGCAGAAGGATCTCTGGAAACACCATATATTTT; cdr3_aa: CASRRISGNTIYF
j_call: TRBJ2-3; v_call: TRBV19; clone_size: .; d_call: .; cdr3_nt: TGTGCCAGTAGTATCTTGTGGGGGACCGCTAGCACAGATACGCAGTATTTT; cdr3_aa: CASSILWGTASTDTQYF